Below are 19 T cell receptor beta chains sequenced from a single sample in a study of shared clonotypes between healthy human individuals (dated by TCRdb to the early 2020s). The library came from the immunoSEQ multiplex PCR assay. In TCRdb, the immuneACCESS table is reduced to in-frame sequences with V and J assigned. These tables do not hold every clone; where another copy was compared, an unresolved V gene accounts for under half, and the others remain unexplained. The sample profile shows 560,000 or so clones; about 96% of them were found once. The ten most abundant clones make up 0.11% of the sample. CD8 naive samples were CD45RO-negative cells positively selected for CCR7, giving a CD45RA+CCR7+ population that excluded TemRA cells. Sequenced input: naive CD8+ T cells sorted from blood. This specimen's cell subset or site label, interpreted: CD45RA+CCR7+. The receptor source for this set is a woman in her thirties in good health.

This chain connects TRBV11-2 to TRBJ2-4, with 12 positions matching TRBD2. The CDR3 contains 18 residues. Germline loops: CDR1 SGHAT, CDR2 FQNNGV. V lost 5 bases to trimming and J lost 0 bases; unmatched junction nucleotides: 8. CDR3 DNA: TGTGCCAGCAGCCTGGGCCGACTAGCGGGAGAAGCCAAAAACATTCAGTACTTC. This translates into CASSLGRLAGEAKNIQYF.

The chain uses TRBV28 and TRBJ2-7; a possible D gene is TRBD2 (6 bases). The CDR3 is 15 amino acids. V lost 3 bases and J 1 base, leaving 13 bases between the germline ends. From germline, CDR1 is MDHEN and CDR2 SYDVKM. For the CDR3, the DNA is TGTGCCAGCAGTTTGCCAGCGGGCTTATCCTACGAGCAGTACTTC. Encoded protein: CASSLPAGLSYEQYF. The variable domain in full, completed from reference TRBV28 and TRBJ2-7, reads DVKVTQSSRYLVKRTGEKVFLECVQDMDHENMFWYRQDPGLGLRLIYFSYDVKMKEKGDIPEGYSVSREKKERFSLILESASTNQTSMYLCASSLPAGLSYEQYFGPGTRLTVT.

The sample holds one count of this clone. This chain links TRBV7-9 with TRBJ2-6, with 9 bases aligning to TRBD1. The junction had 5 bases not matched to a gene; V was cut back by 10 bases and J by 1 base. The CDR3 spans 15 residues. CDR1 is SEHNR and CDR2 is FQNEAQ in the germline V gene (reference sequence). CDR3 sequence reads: CATPGQGSGANVLTF. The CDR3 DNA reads TGTGCCACCCCGGGACAGGGTTCTGGGGCCAACGTCCTGACTTTC.

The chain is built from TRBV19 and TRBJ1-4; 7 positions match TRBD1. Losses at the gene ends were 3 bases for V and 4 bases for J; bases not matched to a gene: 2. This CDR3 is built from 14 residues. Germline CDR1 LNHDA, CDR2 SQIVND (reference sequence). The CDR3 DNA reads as TGTGCCAGTAGTATGGGACAGTTTAATGAAAAACTGTTTTTT. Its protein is CASSMGQFNEKLFF.

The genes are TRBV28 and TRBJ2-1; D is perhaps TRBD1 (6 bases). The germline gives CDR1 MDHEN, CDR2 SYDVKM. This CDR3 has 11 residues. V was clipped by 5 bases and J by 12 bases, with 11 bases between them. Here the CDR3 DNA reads TGTGCCAGCAGTCCACAGGGTAGGCAGTTCTTC. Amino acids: CASSPQGRQFF. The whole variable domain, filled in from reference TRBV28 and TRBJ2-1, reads DVKVTQSSRYLVKRTGEKVFLECVQDMDHENMFWYRQDPGLGLRLIYFSYDVKMKEKGDIPEGYSVSREKKERFSLILESASTNQTSMYLCASSPQGRQFFGPGTRLTVL.

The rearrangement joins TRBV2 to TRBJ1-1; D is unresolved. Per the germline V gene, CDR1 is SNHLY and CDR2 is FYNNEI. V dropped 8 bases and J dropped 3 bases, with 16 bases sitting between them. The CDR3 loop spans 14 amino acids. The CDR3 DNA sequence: TGTGCCAGCTTGGAGGGTGCCGGGTACACTGAAGCTTTCTTT. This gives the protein CASLEGAGYTEAFF.

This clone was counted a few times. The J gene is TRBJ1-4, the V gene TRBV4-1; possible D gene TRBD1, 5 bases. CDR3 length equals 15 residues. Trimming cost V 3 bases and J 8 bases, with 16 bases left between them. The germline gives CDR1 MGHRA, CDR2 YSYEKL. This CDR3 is CASSHIDSSDEKLFF. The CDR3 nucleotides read TGCGCCAGCAGCCACATTGACAGTTCAGACGAAAAACTGTTTTTT.

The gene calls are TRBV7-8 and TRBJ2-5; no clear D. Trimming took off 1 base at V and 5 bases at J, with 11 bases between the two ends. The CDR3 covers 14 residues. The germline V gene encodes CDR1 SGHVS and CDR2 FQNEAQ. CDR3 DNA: TGTGCCAGCAGCTTAGTAGGACCCTCCGAGACCCAGTACTTC. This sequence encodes CASSLVGPSETQYF. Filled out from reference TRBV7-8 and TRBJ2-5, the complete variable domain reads GAGVSQSPRYKVAKRGQDVALRCDPISGHVSLFWYQQALGQGPEFLTYFQNEAQLDKSGLPSDRFFAERPEGSVSTLKIQRTQQEDSAVYLCASSLVGPSETQYFGPGTRLLVL.

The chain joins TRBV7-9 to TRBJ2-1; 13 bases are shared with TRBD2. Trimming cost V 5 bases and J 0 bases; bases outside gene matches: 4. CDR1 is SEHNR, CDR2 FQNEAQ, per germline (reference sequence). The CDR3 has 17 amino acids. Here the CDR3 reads CASSAGLAGSSYNEQFF. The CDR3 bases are TGTGCCAGCAGCGCGGGACTAGCGGGGAGCTCCTACAATGAGCAGTTCTTC.

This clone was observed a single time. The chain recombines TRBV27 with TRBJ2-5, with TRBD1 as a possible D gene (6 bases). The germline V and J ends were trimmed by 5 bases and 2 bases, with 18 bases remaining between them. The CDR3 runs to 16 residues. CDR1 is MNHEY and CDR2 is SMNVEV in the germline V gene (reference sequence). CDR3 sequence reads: CASSPFPGQLQETQYF. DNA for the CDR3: TGTGCCAGCAGTCCATTCCCTGGACAGCTACAAGAGACCCAGTACTTC.

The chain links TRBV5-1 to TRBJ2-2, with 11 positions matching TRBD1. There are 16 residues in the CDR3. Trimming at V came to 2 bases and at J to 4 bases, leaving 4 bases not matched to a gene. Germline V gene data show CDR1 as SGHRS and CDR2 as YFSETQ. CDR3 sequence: CASSFSGTGGTGELFF. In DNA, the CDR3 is TGCGCCAGCAGCTTCTCCGGGACAGGGGGCACCGGGGAGCTGTTTTTT.

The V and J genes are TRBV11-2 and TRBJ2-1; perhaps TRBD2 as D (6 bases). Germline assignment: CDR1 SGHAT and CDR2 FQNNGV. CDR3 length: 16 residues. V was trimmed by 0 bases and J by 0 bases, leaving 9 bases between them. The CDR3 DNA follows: TGTGCCAGCAGCTTAGAGCCTAGCGCCTCCTACAATGAGCAGTTCTTC. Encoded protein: CASSLEPSASYNEQFF.

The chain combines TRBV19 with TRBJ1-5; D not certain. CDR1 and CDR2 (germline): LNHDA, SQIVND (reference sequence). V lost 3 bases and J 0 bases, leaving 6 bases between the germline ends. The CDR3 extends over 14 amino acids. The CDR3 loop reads CASSILNSNQPQHF. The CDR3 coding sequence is TGTGCCAGTAGTATTTTGAATAGCAATCAGCCCCAGCATTTT.

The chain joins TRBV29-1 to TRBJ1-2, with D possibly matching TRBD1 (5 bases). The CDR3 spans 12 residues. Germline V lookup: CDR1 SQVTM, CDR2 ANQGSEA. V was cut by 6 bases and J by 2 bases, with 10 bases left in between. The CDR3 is CSVDQGNYGYTF. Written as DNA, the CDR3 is TGCAGCGTAGATCAGGGAAACTATGGCTACACCTTC.

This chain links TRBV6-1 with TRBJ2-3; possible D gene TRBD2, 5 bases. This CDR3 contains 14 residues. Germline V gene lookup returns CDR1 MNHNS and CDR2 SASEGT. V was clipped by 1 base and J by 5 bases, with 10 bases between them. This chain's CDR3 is CASSEGLEGDTQYF. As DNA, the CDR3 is TGTGCCAGCAGTGAAGGGTTAGAGGGAGATACGCAGTATTTT.

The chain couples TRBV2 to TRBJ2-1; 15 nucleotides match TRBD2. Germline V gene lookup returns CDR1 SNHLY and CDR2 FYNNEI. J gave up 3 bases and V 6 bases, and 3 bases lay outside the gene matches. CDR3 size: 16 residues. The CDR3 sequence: CASRGTSGRNYNEQFF. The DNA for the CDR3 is TGTGCCAGCAGGGGGACTAGCGGGAGGAACTACAATGAGCAGTTCTTC. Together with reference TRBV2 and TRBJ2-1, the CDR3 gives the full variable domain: EPEVTQTPSHQVTQMGQEVILRCVPISNHLYFYWYRQILGQKVEFLVSFYNNEISEKSEIFDDQFSVERPDGSNFTLKIRSTKLEDSAMYFCASRGTSGRNYNEQFFGPGTRLTVL.

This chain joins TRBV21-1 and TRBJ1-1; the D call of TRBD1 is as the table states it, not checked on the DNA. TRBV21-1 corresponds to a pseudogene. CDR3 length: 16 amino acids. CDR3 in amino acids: CASETGPGKRNTEAFF. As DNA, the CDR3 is TGTGCCAGCGAAACAGGGCCCGGAAAAAGAAACACTGAAGCTTTCTTT.

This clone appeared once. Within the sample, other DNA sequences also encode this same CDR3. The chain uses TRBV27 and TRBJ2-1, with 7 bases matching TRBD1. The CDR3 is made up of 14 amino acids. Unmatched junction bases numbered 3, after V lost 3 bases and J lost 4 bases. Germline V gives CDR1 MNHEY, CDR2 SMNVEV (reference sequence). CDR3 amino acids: CASSLGDSYNEQFF. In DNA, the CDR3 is TGTGCCAGCAGTTTGGGGGACAGTTACAATGAGCAGTTCTTC.

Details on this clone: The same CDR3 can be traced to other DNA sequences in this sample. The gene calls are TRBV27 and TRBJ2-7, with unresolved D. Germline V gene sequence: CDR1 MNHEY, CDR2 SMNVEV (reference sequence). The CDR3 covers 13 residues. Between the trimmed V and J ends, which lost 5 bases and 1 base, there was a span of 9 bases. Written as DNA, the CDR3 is TGTGCCAGCAGTCTAGGAAGGTCCTACGAGCAGTACTTC. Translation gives CASSLGRSYEQYF.